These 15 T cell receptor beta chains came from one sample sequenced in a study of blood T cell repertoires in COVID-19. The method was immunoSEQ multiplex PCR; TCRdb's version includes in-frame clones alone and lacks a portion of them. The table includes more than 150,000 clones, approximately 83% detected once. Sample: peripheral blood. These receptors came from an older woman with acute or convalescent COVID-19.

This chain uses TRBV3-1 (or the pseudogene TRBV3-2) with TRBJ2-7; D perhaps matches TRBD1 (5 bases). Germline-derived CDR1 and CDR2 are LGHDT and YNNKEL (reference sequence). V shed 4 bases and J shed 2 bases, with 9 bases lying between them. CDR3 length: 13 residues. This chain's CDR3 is CASSPAGPYEQYF. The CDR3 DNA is TGTGCCAGCAGCCCCGCAGGGCCCTACGAGCAGTACTTC.

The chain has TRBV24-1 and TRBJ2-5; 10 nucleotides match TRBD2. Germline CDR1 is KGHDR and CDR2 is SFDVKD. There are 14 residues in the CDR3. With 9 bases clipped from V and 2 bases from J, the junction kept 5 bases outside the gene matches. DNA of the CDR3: TGTGCCACCGAAGGACTAGCGGTTCAAGAGACCCAGTACTTC. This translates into CATEGLAVQETQYF.

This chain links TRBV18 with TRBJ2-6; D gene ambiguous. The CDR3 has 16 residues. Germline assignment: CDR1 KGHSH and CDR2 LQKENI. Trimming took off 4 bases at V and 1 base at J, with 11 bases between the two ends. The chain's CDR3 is CASSQDSGSGANVLTF. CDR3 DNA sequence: TGTGCCAGCTCACAAGATTCCGGGTCTGGGGCCAACGTCCTGACTTTC. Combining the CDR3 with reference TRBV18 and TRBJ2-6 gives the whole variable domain NAGVMQNPRHLVRRRGQEARLRCSPMKGHSHVYWYRQLPEEGLKFMVYLQKENIIDESGMPKERFSAEFPKEGPSILRIQQVVRGDSAAYFCASSQDSGSGANVLTFGAGSRLTVL.

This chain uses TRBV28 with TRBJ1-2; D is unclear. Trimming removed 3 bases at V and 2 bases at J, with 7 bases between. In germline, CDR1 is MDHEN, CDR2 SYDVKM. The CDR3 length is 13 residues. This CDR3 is CASSLRINYGYTF. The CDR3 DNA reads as TGTGCCAGCAGTTTGAGAATCAACTATGGCTACACCTTC.

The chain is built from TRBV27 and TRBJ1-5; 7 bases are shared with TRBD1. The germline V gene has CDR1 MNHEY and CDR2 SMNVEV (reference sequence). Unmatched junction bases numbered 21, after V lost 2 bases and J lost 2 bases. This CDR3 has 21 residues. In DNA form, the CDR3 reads TGTGCCAGCAGTTTAACCCTCGGGACAGCAGGGTTGGGGTATGGCAATCAGCCCCAGCATTTT. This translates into CASSLTLGTAGLGYGNQPQHF.

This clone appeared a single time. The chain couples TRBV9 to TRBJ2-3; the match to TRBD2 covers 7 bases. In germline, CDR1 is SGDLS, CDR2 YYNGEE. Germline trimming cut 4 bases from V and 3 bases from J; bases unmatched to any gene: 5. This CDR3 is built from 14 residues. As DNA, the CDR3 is TGTGCCAGCAGCCCCAGCGGGGCGACAGATACGCAGTATTTT. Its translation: CASSPSGATDTQYF.

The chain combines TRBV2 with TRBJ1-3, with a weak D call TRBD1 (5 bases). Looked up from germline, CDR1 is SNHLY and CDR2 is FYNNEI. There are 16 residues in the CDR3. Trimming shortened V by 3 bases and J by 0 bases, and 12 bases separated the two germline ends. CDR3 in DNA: TGTGCCAGCAGTGACCTGGGGCCCAACTCTGGAAACACCATATATTTT. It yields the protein CASSDLGPNSGNTIYF. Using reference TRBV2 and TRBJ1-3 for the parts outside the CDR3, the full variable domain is EPEVTQTPSHQVTQMGQEVILRCVPISNHLYFYWYRQILGQKVEFLVSFYNNEISEKSEIFDDQFSVERPDGSNFTLKIRSTKLEDSAMYFCASSDLGPNSGNTIYFGEGSWLTVV.

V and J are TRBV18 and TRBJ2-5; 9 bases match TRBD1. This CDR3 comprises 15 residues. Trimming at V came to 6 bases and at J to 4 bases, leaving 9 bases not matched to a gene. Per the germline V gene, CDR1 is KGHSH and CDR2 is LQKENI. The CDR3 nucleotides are TGTGCCAGCTCGCCTGCGACAGGGGGAGGAGAGACCCAGTACTTC. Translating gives CASSPATGGGETQYF. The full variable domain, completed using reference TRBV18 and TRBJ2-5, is NAGVMQNPRHLVRRRGQEARLRCSPMKGHSHVYWYRQLPEEGLKFMVYLQKENIIDESGMPKERFSAEFPKEGPSILRIQQVVRGDSAAYFCASSPATGGGETQYFGPGTRLLVL.

The CDR3 spells CASSPPGGYGYTF. CDR3 DNA sequence: TGTGCCAGCTCACCACCCGGGGGTTATGGCTACACCTTC. The genes are TRBV18 and TRBJ1-2, with D perhaps TRBD1 (5 bases). The CDR3 runs to 13 residues. The germline CDR1 and CDR2 sequences are KGHSH and LQKENI. V was pared by 0 bases and J by 5 bases, with 7 bases between. Supplemented by reference TRBV18 and TRBJ1-2, the full variable domain reads NAGVMQNPRHLVRRRGQEARLRCSPMKGHSHVYWYRQLPEEGLKFMVYLQKENIIDESGMPKERFSAEFPKEGPSILRIQQVVRGDSAAYFCASSPPGGYGYTFGSGTRLTVV.

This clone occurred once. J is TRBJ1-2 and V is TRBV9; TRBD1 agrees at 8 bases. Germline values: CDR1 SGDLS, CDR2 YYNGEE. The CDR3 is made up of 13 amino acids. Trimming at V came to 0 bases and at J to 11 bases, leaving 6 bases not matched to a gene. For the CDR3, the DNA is TGTGCCAGCAGCGTAGAGGACAGGGAAGGGTACACCTTC. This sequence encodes CASSVEDREGYTF.

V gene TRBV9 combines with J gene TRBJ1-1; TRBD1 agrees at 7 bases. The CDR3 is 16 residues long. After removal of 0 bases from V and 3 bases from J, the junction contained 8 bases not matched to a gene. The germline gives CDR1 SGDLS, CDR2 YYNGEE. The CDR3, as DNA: TGTGCCAGCAGCGTAGCCTCGAACAGGGGTTACACTGAAGCTTTCTTT. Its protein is CASSVASNRGYTEAFF.

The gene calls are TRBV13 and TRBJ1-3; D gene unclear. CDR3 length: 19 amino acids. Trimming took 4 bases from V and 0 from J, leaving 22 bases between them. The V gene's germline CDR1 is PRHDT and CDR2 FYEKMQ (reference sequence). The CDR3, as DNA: TGTGCCAGCAGCTCGTACAACCGACAACTAGGGTCCTCTGGAAACACCATATATTTT. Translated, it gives CASSSYNRQLGSSGNTIYF.

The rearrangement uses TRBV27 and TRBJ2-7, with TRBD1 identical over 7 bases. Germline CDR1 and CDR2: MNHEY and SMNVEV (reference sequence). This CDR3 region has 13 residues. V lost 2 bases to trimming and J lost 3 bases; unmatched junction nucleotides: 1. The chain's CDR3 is CASSLGQDYEQYF. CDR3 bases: TGTGCCAGCAGTTTAGGACAGGACTACGAGCAGTACTTC.

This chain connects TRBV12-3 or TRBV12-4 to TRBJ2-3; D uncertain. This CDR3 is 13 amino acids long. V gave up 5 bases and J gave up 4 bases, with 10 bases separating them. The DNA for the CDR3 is TGTGCCAGCAGTCTTAGAGGCTCAGATACGCAGTATTTT. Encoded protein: CASSLRGSDTQYF.

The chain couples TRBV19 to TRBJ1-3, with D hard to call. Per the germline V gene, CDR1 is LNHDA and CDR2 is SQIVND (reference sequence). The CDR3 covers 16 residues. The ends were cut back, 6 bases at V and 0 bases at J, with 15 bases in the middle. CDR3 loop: CASSLPTTDSGNTIYF. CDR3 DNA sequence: TGTGCCAGTAGCCTTCCCACAACCGACTCTGGAAACACCATATATTTT.